A single sample gave rise to the 28 T cell receptor beta chains below, sequenced in a study of cytomegalovirus exposure and HLA in healthy donors (dated by TCRdb to the late 2010s). The library was prepared using the immunoSEQ multiplex PCR assay. TCRdb obtained this table from immuneACCESS and retained in-frame rearrangements with V and J assigned. These tables miss some clones; where compared with another copy, unresolved V genes account for less than half of the shortfall, and the remainder is unexplained. A total of about 240,000 clones appear in this sample, more than 75% of them only once. In total, the top ten clones hold about 2.5% of the sample. What was sequenced was PBMCs. Receptor source: a man aged 18 to 29 in good health and CMV-seronegative.

The chain has TRBV6-5 and TRBJ2-2, with a possible D match to TRBD2 (7 bases). Looked up from germline, CDR1 is MNHEY and CDR2 is SVGAGI. The V and J ends lost 6 bases and 7 bases respectively, with 12 bases between them. This CDR3 is built from 13 residues. The CDR3 here is CASRGGLVGELFF. The DNA for the CDR3 is TGTGCCAGCAGGGGGGGGCTTGTCGGGGAGCTGTTTTTT.

The CDR3: CASSLGSGEKLFF. CDR3 DNA sequence: TGTGCCAGCAGCCTCGGCTCGGGGGAAAAACTGTTTTTT. The chain couples TRBV27 to TRBJ1-4; D uncertain. Trimming took 6 bases from V and 8 from J, leaving 13 bases between them. This CDR3 has 13 residues. The germline gives CDR1 MNHEY, CDR2 SMNVEV (reference sequence).

This sequence joins TRBV6-5 and TRBJ2-2; TRBD2 is a possible D gene (6 bases). Germline loops: CDR1 MNHEY, CDR2 SVGAGI. The CDR3 totals 15 residues. V shed 2 bases and J shed 0 bases, with 7 bases lying between them. The CDR3 sequence: CASSYGTSNTGELFF. DNA for the CDR3: TGTGCCAGCAGTTACGGGACTTCGAACACCGGGGAGCTGTTTTTT.

The chain links TRBV30 to TRBJ2-5; 7 nucleotides align to TRBD2. V lost 8 bases to trimming and J lost 7 bases; unmatched junction nucleotides: 13. The CDR3 length is 13 residues. Per the germline V gene, CDR1 is GTSNPN and CDR2 is SVGIG (reference sequence). The CDR3 sequence: CALRTGPGGTQYF. The CDR3 nucleotides read TGTGCCCTAAGGACTGGACCGGGGGGGACCCAGTACTTC.

This chain uses TRBV15 with TRBJ2-3; 8 nucleotides match TRBD2. Per germline, CDR1 LNHNV and CDR2 YYDKDF (reference sequence). V lost 7 bases to trimming and J lost 8 bases; unmatched junction nucleotides: 5. The CDR3 is 12 amino acids. CDR3 nucleotide sequence: TGTGCCACCAAACGGGGGGGAAGTACGCAGTATTTT. As protein: CATKRGGSTQYF.

V and J are TRBV5-1 and TRBJ2-1; 13 bases match TRBD2. Germline V gene sequence: CDR1 SGHRS, CDR2 YFSETQ. The ends lost 4 bases at V and 8 bases at J; junction bases unmatched: 3. The CDR3 totals 14 residues. The CDR3 nucleotides read TGCGCCAGCAGCCATGGACTAGCGGGAGATGAGCAGTTCTTC. It specifies CASSHGLAGDEQFF.

The rearrangement uses TRBV5-1 and TRBJ2-3, with D maybe TRBD2 (6 bases). The CDR3 covers 16 residues. Germline-derived CDR1 and CDR2 are SGHRS and YFSETQ. Trimming took 0 bases from V and 2 from J, leaving 13 bases between them. CDR3 region: CASSLDGRGTTDTQYF. As DNA, the CDR3 is TGCGCCAGCAGCTTGGATGGGCGGGGTACCACAGATACGCAGTATTTT.

The DNA for the CDR3 is TGTGCCAGCAGCGTGGTAGGGGACAATCAGCCCCAGCATTTT. Encoded protein: CASSVVGDNQPQHF. V is TRBV7-3 and J is TRBJ1-5, with D maybe TRBD1 (5 bases). V gave up 5 bases and J gave up 3 bases, with 11 bases separating them. This CDR3 has 14 amino acids. In germline, CDR1 is SGHTA, CDR2 FQGTGA. The variable domain in full, with the rest retrieved from reference TRBV7-3 and TRBJ1-5, is GAGVSQTPSNKVTEKGKYVELRCDPISGHTALYWYRQSLGQGPEFLIYFQGTGAADDSGLPNDRFFAVRPEGSVSTLKIQRTERGDSAVYLCASSVVGDNQPQHFGDGTRLSIL.

This chain connects TRBV7-2 to TRBJ2-1, with D maybe TRBD1 (6 bases). This CDR3 is built from 14 residues. Trimming cost V 3 bases and J 6 bases, with 12 bases left between them. CDR1 is SGHTA, CDR2 FQGNSA, per germline. The CDR3 loop is CASSLPGAINEQFF. In DNA, the CDR3 is TGTGCCAGCAGCTTGCCAGGGGCGATCAATGAGCAGTTCTTC.

This clone was observed a handful of times. The gene calls are TRBV2 and TRBJ2-3; D may be TRBD2 (6 bases). CDR3 length: 14 amino acids. Trimming took 8 bases from V and 3 from J, leaving 15 bases between them. CDR1 is SNHLY, CDR2 FYNNEI, per germline. The CDR3 DNA reads as TGTGCCAGCCGGTCGGCGGGAAGGACAGATACGCAGTATTTT. Translating it yields CASRSAGRTDTQYF. The full variable domain, completed using reference TRBV2 and TRBJ2-3, is EPEVTQTPSHQVTQMGQEVILRCVPISNHLYFYWYRQILGQKVEFLVSFYNNEISEKSEIFDDQFSVERPDGSNFTLKIRSTKLEDSAMYFCASRSAGRTDTQYFGPGTRLTVL.

The rearrangement uses TRBV7-2 and TRBJ1-2; D may be TRBD1 (5 bases). The germline CDR1 and CDR2 sequences are SGHTA and FQGNSA. Trimming took 4 bases from V and 7 from J, leaving 13 bases between them. CDR3 length equals 13 residues. The CDR3 region is CASSSQRGAGYTF. Written as DNA, the CDR3 is TGTGCCAGCAGCTCTCAGCGCGGGGCTGGCTACACCTTC.

This clone was detected a few times. The chain carries TRBV9 and TRBJ2-5; 7 positions agree with TRBD2. The CDR3 totals 15 residues. The V segment lost 4 bases and the J segment 1 base; nucleotides outside the gene matches: 7. CDR1 SGDLS and CDR2 YYNGEE come from the germline V gene. The CDR3 here is CASSTGWGGQETQYF. The CDR3 nucleotides read TGTGCCAGCAGCACCGGCTGGGGGGGCCAAGAGACCCAGTACTTC.

The chain combines TRBV29-1 with TRBJ2-5; 8 nucleotides match TRBD2. CDR3 length equals 15 residues. V shed 6 bases, J shed 7 bases, and the junction held 16 bases outside the gene matches. Germline CDR1 reads SQVTM; CDR2 reads ANQGSEA. CDR3 sequence reads: CSVARAAGGLGTQYF. The CDR3 bases are TGCAGCGTCGCCCGGGCCGCGGGAGGACTCGGGACCCAGTACTTC.

The chain recombines TRBV6-6 with TRBJ2-7; D possibly corresponds to TRBD2 (5 bases). Trimming took 2 bases from V and 4 from J, leaving 12 bases between them. The CDR3 totals 14 residues. CDR1 and CDR2 (germline): MNHNY, SVGAGI (reference sequence). CDR3 loop: CASSYTSGEYEQYF. The CDR3, as DNA: TGTGCCAGCAGTTACACCTCTGGGGAGTACGAGCAGTACTTC.

The V call is TRBV6-4, the J call TRBJ1-6, with 7 bases identical to TRBD1. CDR1 and CDR2 (germline): MRHNA, SNTAGT. V lost 5 bases, J lost 10 bases, and 11 bases stayed unmatched. CDR3 size: 15 residues. CDR3 loop: CASSRLSGQESPLHF. CDR3 DNA: TGTGCCAGCAGTCGTCTCTCCGGACAGGAGTCACCCCTCCACTTT.

Details on this clone: This sample includes further DNA sequences coding for the same CDR3. The rearrangement links TRBV4-1 to TRBJ2-7, with a tentative D call TRBD2 (6 bases). The germline gives CDR1 MGHRA, CDR2 YSYEKL. Trimming removed 1 base at V and 4 bases at J, with 8 bases between. CDR3 length: 13 residues. CDR3 sequence (DNA): TGCGCCAGCAGCCAAGGGGGGGTTTACGAGCAGTACTTC. Its protein product is CASSQGGVYEQYF.

J is TRBJ2-2 and V is TRBV27; 8 bases are a match to TRBD2. Germline loops: CDR1 MNHEY, CDR2 SMNVEV (reference sequence). V dropped 6 bases and J dropped 1; count of bases not matched to a gene: 4. The CDR3 is made up of 15 amino acids. CDR3 coding DNA: TGTGCCAGCAGGAGGAGCGGGAGGAACACCGGGGAGCTGTTTTTT. Translation: CASRRSGRNTGELFF.

The genes are TRBV10-3 and TRBJ1-5; 9 bases match TRBD1. CDR3 size: 14 residues. Unmatched junction bases numbered 8, after V lost 11 bases and J lost 3 bases. Germline V CDR1 and CDR2: ENHRY, SYGVKD. The CDR3 spells CAPAGTGFNQPQHF. DNA of the CDR3: TGTGCCCCCGCCGGGACAGGGTTCAATCAGCCCCAGCATTTT.

The rearrangement uses TRBV7-9 and TRBJ2-7, with D tentatively TRBD1 (5 bases). The V gene's germline CDR1 is SEHNR and CDR2 FQNEAQ (reference sequence). The V end was cut by 2 bases, the J end by 5 bases, with 7 bases between. This CDR3 contains 12 residues. As DNA, the CDR3 is TGTGCCAGCAGCTTACAGGGCCACGAGCAGTACTTC. It encodes CASSLQGHEQYF.

V gene TRBV9 combines with J gene TRBJ2-1; 11 nucleotides match TRBD2. The CDR3 has 16 residues. After removal of 0 bases from V and 5 bases from J, the junction contained 4 bases not matched to a gene. Germline-derived CDR1 and CDR2 are SGDLS and YYNGEE. For the CDR3, the DNA is TGTGCCAGCAGCGTAGGGCTAGCGGGAGGCCACAATGAGCAGTTCTTC. This translates into CASSVGLAGGHNEQFF.

The rearrangement links TRBV29-1 to TRBJ2-7; 7 bases are shared with TRBD2. The CDR3 is made up of 14 amino acids. Per the germline V gene, CDR1 is SQVTM and CDR2 is ANQGSEA. V trimming: 7 bases; J trimming: 6 bases; junction bases outside the gene matches: 15. The CDR3 region is CSASRGTGGSEQYF. CDR3 sequence (DNA): TGCAGCGCAAGCCGGGGCACCGGGGGGAGCGAGCAGTACTTC.

The chain combines TRBV2 with TRBJ2-1; the D gene is possibly TRBD1 (5 bases). This CDR3 is built from 15 residues. Germline loops: CDR1 SNHLY, CDR2 FYNNEI. With 1 base removed from V and 4 bases from J, the gap between germline ends came to 11 bases. The CDR3, as DNA: TGTGCCAGCAGTGAAGGGGCAGGGTTTTACAATGAGCAGTTCTTC. As protein: CASSEGAGFYNEQFF. Drawing the rest from reference TRBV2 and TRBJ2-1, the complete variable domain is EPEVTQTPSHQVTQMGQEVILRCVPISNHLYFYWYRQILGQKVEFLVSFYNNEISEKSEIFDDQFSVERPDGSNFTLKIRSTKLEDSAMYFCASSEGAGFYNEQFFGPGTRLTVL.

This clone was detected a few times. The DNA for the CDR3 is TGCAGTGTTCTTATCACAGATACGCAGTATTTT. Translating it yields CSVLITDTQYF. This chain connects TRBV20-1 to TRBJ2-3; D not resolved. V lost 7 bases and J lost 2, with 7 bases in between. The CDR3 contains 11 residues. Germline V gives CDR1 DFQATT, CDR2 SNEGSKA (reference sequence).

The chain carries TRBV4-3 and TRBJ2-7; 9 nucleotides line up with TRBD1. The CDR3 spans 15 residues. Germline trimming cut 5 bases from V and 4 bases from J; bases unmatched to any gene: 9. Germline assignment: CDR1 LGHNA and CDR2 YSLEER. CDR3: CASSRWTGAGYEQYF. The CDR3 region has the DNA TGCGCCAGCAGCAGATGGACAGGGGCGGGATACGAGCAGTACTTC.

This clone was counted at least ten times. This chain uses TRBV5-4 with TRBJ2-7; TRBD2 agrees at 8 bases. V lost 7 bases and J lost 6; bases outside the gene matches: 9. This CDR3 is 13 amino acids long. Looked up from germline, CDR1 is SGHNT and CDR2 is YYREEE (reference sequence). The CDR3 sequence is CASRRGGATEQYF. Written as DNA, the CDR3 is TGTGCCAGCCGACGGGGGGGGGCCACCGAGCAGTACTTC.

There are many counts of this clone. The chain joins TRBV5-5 to TRBJ1-2; D perhaps matches TRBD1 (6 bases). Germline assignment: CDR1 SGHKS and CDR2 YYEKEE (reference sequence). The CDR3 extends over 16 amino acids. V lost 4 bases to trimming and J lost 2 bases, with 18 bases between them. The CDR3 here is CASSPRSGALNYGYTF. Here the CDR3 DNA reads TGTGCCAGCAGCCCCAGATCAGGGGCCCTCAACTATGGCTACACCTTC.

The J gene is TRBJ1-4, the V gene TRBV28, with 8 positions matching TRBD1. Looked up from germline, CDR1 is MDHEN and CDR2 is SYDVKM. J lost 6 bases, V lost 6 bases, and 21 bases had no gene match. This CDR3 region has 19 residues. CDR3 coding DNA: TGTGCCAGCAGCTGCAGGACAGGGAAGAATAGTAGGCGGGATGAAAAACTGTTTTTT. Its protein product is CASSCRTGKNSRRDEKLFF. Complete variable domain (other parts from reference TRBV28 and TRBJ1-4): DVKVTQSSRYLVKRTGEKVFLECVQDMDHENMFWYRQDPGLGLRLIYFSYDVKMKEKGDIPEGYSVSREKKERFSLILESASTNQTSMYLCASSCRTGKNSRRDEKLFFGSGTQLSVL.

In this sample, this clone turned up once. This chain uses TRBV2 with TRBJ1-2; D unclear. The V gene lost 1 base and the J gene lost 5 bases, with 8 bases spanning the gap. CDR1 and CDR2 (germline): SNHLY, FYNNEI. This CDR3 is built from 13 residues. DNA of the CDR3: TGTGCCAGCAGTGAAGAGCGGCGATATGGCTACACCTTC. It yields the protein CASSEERRYGYTF.